The 24 T cell receptor beta chains listed next were all sequenced from one sample in a study of blood T cell repertoires in COVID-19. Clones were read by immunoSEQ multiplex PCR, and TCRdb kept only the in-frame ones, dropping some. Among 45,000 to 50,000 clones listed, 77% were seen once. The sequenced sample consisted of peripheral blood. All receptors derive from a human donor with active or convalescent COVID-19. The donor label of this sample is uncertain.

This chain joins TRBV30 and TRBJ2-3; unclear D gene. This CDR3 is built from 11 residues. V was trimmed by 5 bases and J by 2 bases, leaving 5 bases between them. Per germline, CDR1 GTSNPN and CDR2 SVGIG (reference sequence). Written as DNA, the CDR3 is TGTGCCTGGGACTTCACAGATACGCAGTATTTT. Protein product: CAWDFTDTQYF.

This clone has a single count. V is TRBV4-1 and J is TRBJ2-5, with TRBD2 identical over 8 bases. The CDR3 length is 15 residues. Germline CDR1 MGHRA, CDR2 YSYEKL. V gave up 1 base and J gave up 6 bases; unmatched junction bases: 7. CDR3 coding DNA: TGCGCCAGCAGCCAAGCGGGGACTAGACCAAAGACCCAGTACTTC. Its protein is CASSQAGTRPKTQYF.

This chain's CDR3 is CASSIDWTGREAFF. The CDR3, as DNA: TGTGCCAGTAGTATAGATTGGACAGGACGGGAAGCTTTCTTT. The chain has TRBV19 and TRBJ1-1; the match to TRBD1 covers 7 bases. Trimming removed 0 bases from V and 8 bases from J; junction bases left unmatched: 6. Germline V gene sequence: CDR1 LNHDA, CDR2 SQIVND (reference sequence). The CDR3 extends over 14 amino acids.

The rearrangement links TRBV4-3 to TRBJ2-6; D might be TRBD2 (6 bases). CDR3 length: 16 amino acids. V was pared by 1 base and J by 6 bases, with 13 bases between. Germline V gene sequence: CDR1 LGHNA, CDR2 YSLEER. The CDR3 here is CASSQGIGRMANVLTF. CDR3 DNA: TGCGCCAGCAGCCAAGGTATAGGGAGGATGGCCAACGTCCTGACTTTC.

This chain joins TRBV24-1 and TRBJ1-2, with 7 positions matching TRBD1. Germline V gene data show CDR1 as KGHDR and CDR2 as SFDVKD. The CDR3 runs to 14 residues. The junction had 7 bases not matched to a gene; V was cut back by 2 bases and J by 8 bases. CDR3 protein: CATSDSDRMGGYTF. In DNA, the CDR3 is TGTGCCACCAGTGATTCGGACAGGATGGGCGGCTACACCTTC.

The chain uses TRBV6-6 and TRBJ2-1; 12 nucleotides match TRBD2. V was clipped by 3 bases and J by 8 bases; unmatched bases: 5. CDR1 and CDR2 from the germline V gene are MNHNY and SVGAGI (reference sequence). This CDR3 spans 15 amino acids. The CDR3 reads CASSYRTSGMYEQFF. Here the CDR3 DNA reads TGTGCCAGCAGTTATAGGACTAGCGGGATGTATGAGCAGTTCTTC.

The chain couples TRBV6-6 to TRBJ2-7, with 7 nucleotides matching TRBD2. V lost 6 bases, J lost 3 bases, and 14 bases stayed unmatched. The CDR3 runs 16 residues. Germline V lookup: CDR1 MNHNY, CDR2 SVGAGI (reference sequence). CDR3 sequence: CASRGLTGTGLYEQYF. The CDR3 DNA sequence: TGTGCCAGCAGGGGACTAACCGGGACGGGTCTCTACGAGCAGTACTTC.

The V gene is TRBV12-3 or TRBV12-4, the J gene TRBJ1-3; D gene uncertain. This CDR3 comprises 12 residues. V was shortened by 5 bases and J by 8 bases, with 10 bases between the two germline ends. CDR3 loop: CASSRTWHTIYF. The CDR3 bases are TGTGCCAGCAGTCGGACTTGGCACACCATATATTTT.

The rearrangement uses TRBV12-3 or TRBV12-4 and TRBJ2-2; 7 bases map to TRBD1. The CDR3 totals 13 residues. The V gene end was trimmed by 5 bases and the J gene end by 6 bases; junction bases not matched to a gene: 3. For the CDR3, the DNA is TGTGCCAGCAGTACAGGGGACGCCGGGGAGCTGTTTTTT. It encodes CASSTGDAGELFF.

In DNA, the CDR3 is TGTGCCAGCAGCTTGGACAGGTCTAACTATGGCTACACCTTC. This encodes CASSLDRSNYGYTF. The chain links TRBV7-2 to TRBJ1-2; 7 bases line up with TRBD1. The V segment lost 3 bases and the J segment 0 bases; nucleotides outside the gene matches: 1. The CDR3 runs 14 residues. Germline lookup yields CDR1 SGHTA and CDR2 FQGNSA.

In its sample, this clone was seen once. V is TRBV23-1 and J is TRBJ2-5; a weak D match, TRBD1 (5 bases). TRBV23-1 qualifies as an ORF whose function is uncertain. V was trimmed by 2 bases and J by 5 bases, leaving 18 bases between them. This CDR3 has 16 residues. In DNA form, the CDR3 reads TGCGCCAGCAGTCAAGGGAAACAGGACGAAGTCGAGACCCAGTACTTC. Translated, it gives CASSQGKQDEVETQYF.

There are a few counts of this clone. The chain combines TRBV30 with TRBJ1-2, with D unclear. The CDR3 contains 13 residues. With 0 bases removed from V and 2 bases from J, the gap between germline ends came to 7 bases. CDR1 and CDR2 (germline): GTSNPN, SVGIG (reference sequence). The CDR3 coding sequence is TGTGCCTGGAGTGTTGAGGCCAACTATGGCTACACCTTC. Translation gives CAWSVEANYGYTF.

CDR3 sequence reads: CASSLRPGQGSSGRLRGETQYF. In DNA, the CDR3 is TGTGCCAGCTCACTTCGACCGGGACAGGGCTCTAGCGGGAGATTAAGAGGGGAGACCCAGTACTTC. The chain combines TRBV18 with TRBJ2-5, with D perhaps TRBD2 (10 bases). The CDR3 extends over 22 amino acids. Germline lookup yields CDR1 KGHSH and CDR2 LQKENI. V was shortened by 4 bases and J by 5 bases, with 38 bases between the two germline ends.

The count of this clone is one. The gene calls are TRBV9 and TRBJ2-7; 8 bases are shared with TRBD2. Trimming took 3 bases from V and 4 from J; bases not matched to a gene: 15. Germline values: CDR1 SGDLS, CDR2 YYNGEE. This CDR3 comprises 17 residues. Here the CDR3 reads CASSATGGASSLYEQYF. Here the CDR3 DNA reads TGTGCCAGCAGCGCGACGGGAGGGGCTAGCTCACTTTACGAGCAGTACTTC.

The chain links TRBV2 to TRBJ1-6; 10 bases are shared with TRBD1. Looked up from germline, CDR1 is SNHLY and CDR2 is FYNNEI. The V and J ends lost 5 bases and 9 bases, in that order; junction bases with no gene match: 13. The CDR3 is made up of 17 amino acids. The CDR3 reads CASSYTPGTGDRSPLHF. The CDR3 region has the DNA TGTGCCAGCAGTTACACCCCCGGGACAGGGGACCGTTCACCCCTCCACTTT. Supplemented by reference TRBV2 and TRBJ1-6, the full variable domain reads EPEVTQTPSHQVTQMGQEVILRCVPISNHLYFYWYRQILGQKVEFLVSFYNNEISEKSEIFDDQFSVERPDGSNFTLKIRSTKLEDSAMYFCASSYTPGTGDRSPLHFGNGTRLTVT.

This sequence joins TRBV19 and TRBJ1-5, with a possible D match to TRBD1 (5 bases). This CDR3 region has 13 residues. The V end lost 6 bases, the J end lost 2 bases, and 8 bases lay between the germline ends. The germline CDR1 and CDR2 sequences are LNHDA and SQIVND (reference sequence). The CDR3 DNA sequence: TGTGCCAGTAGGTCACAGGGCAATCAGCCCCAGCATTTT. Translation: CASRSQGNQPQHF.

J is TRBJ1-5 and V is TRBV9; D remains unclear. Germline values: CDR1 SGDLS, CDR2 YYNGEE. Trimming stripped 0 bases from V and 0 bases from J, with 7 bases between. This CDR3 has 15 amino acids. The CDR3 protein is CASSVGGVSNQPQHF. The DNA for the CDR3 is TGTGCCAGCAGCGTAGGAGGTGTTAGCAATCAGCCCCAGCATTTT.

The genes are TRBV5-1 and TRBJ2-7; D is unclear. The germline V gene has CDR1 SGHRS and CDR2 YFSETQ. The V end was cut by 4 bases, the J end by 2 bases, with 10 bases between. The CDR3 has 13 amino acids. CDR3 residues: CASSDLLTYEQYF. The CDR3 DNA follows: TGCGCCAGCAGCGATCTCCTAACCTACGAGCAGTACTTC.

This sequence joins TRBV28 and TRBJ1-4; TRBD1 agrees at 8 bases. Germline V gene sequence: CDR1 MDHEN, CDR2 SYDVKM. This CDR3 is built from 16 residues. Trimming took 5 bases from V and 12 from J; bases not matched to a gene: 17. In DNA, the CDR3 is TGTGCCAGCAGTAGGGACGGGACAGGAAGAGAAGAGGAACTGTTTTTT. Its translation: CASSRDGTGREEELFF.

This clone was detected only a few times. This chain uses TRBV3-1 (or the pseudogene TRBV3-2) with TRBJ2-7; D call uncertain. Trimming shortened V by 1 base and J by 2 bases, and 6 bases separated the two germline ends. Germline loops: CDR1 LGHDT, CDR2 YNNKEL (reference sequence). The CDR3 covers 13 residues. CDR3 DNA sequence: TGTGCCAGCAGCCAAGGTGGCCCCTACGAGCAGTACTTC. Its translation is CASSQGGPYEQYF.

CDR3 region: CASSPLEFYGYTF. DNA of the CDR3: TGTGCCAGCTCACCACTAGAGTTCTATGGCTACACCTTC. The chain has TRBV18 and TRBJ1-2, with no clear D. Germline V gene sequence: CDR1 KGHSH, CDR2 LQKENI. This CDR3 has 13 amino acids. Trimming pared 1 base from V and 4 bases from J, leaving 7 bases between.

V usage is TRBV3-1 (or the pseudogene TRBV3-2) and J usage is TRBJ2-4; the D is unclear. V lost 3 bases, J lost 6 bases, and 12 bases lay in between. Germline V gene lookup returns CDR1 LGHDT and CDR2 YNNKEL (reference sequence). This CDR3 contains 14 residues. The CDR3 nucleotides read TGTGCCAGCAGCCACATTATGGCTGGAAACATTCAGTACTTC. It codes for CASSHIMAGNIQYF.

This clone was seen once. The chain joins TRBV28 to TRBJ1-5; D remains unclear. Per the germline V gene, CDR1 is MDHEN and CDR2 is SYDVKM. V was pared by 2 bases and J by 5 bases, with 7 bases between. The CDR3 is 13 residues long. CDR3 DNA: TGTGCCAGCAGTTTAGGCGGCGATCAGCCCCAGCATTTT. Residues: CASSLGGDQPQHF.

This clone has only a few counts. V and J are TRBV13 and TRBJ2-7; 11 bases are shared with TRBD2. This CDR3 region has 16 residues. Germline assignment: CDR1 PRHDT and CDR2 FYEKMQ (reference sequence). With 3 bases clipped from V and 3 bases from J, the junction kept 7 bases outside the gene matches. CDR3 in DNA: TGTGCCAGCAGCTTCCCGTCCGGGACTAGCGGCTACGAGCAGTACTTC. Residues: CASSFPSGTSGYEQYF.